These T cell receptor beta chains were read from a single sample in a study of cytomegalovirus exposure and HLA in healthy donors. Profiling relied on immunoSEQ multiplex PCR, and the TCRdb table lists in-frame clones only, not all of them. The sample has about 180,000 clones, approximately 82% seen once. Material: PBMCs. Every receptor here comes from a woman younger than 45 in good health and CMV-seronegative. The CDR3 runs from the conserved cysteine through the conserved F or W. D genes are given only for firm matches. The size entry is marked missing in some rows and otherwise reads once, few, many or a size class.

NA	TRBD2	TRBV5-1	TRBJ2-7	TGCGCCAGCAGCCGGACTAGCGGCGACTCCTACGAGCAGTACTTC	CASSRTSGDSYEQYF
NA	TRBD2	TRBV29-1	TRBJ2-2	TGCAGCGTTGTTCAGCGGGAGGGCCCCGGGGAGCTGTTTTTT	CSVVQREGPGELFF
NA	NA	TRBV6-5	TRBJ2-7	TGTGCCAGCACAGGGCGATACGAGCAGTACTTC	CASTGRYEQYF
NA	NA	TRBV7-9	TRBJ2-6	TGTGCCAGCAGCCCGGCTGGGGCCAACGTCCTGACTTTC	CASSPAGANVLTF
NA	NA	TRBV10-3	TRBJ2-7	TGTGCCATCAGTGTATCGGGGGTCGAGCAGTACTTC	CAISVSGVEQYF
NA	NA	TRBV2	TRBJ1-3	TGTGCCAGCAACCTCCGGGAACGGTCAGGAAACACCATATATTTT	CASNLRERSGNTIYF
NA	NA	TRBV6-1	TRBJ1-1	TGTGCCAGCAAGGGGAACAGGGCCACTGAAGCTTTCTTT	CASKGNRATEAFF
few	NA	TRBV6-5	TRBJ2-1	TGTGCCAGCTGTTCAGGTGGCGGGACCTGCAATGAGCAGTTCTTC	CASCSGGGTCNEQFF
NA	NA	TRBV5-6	TRBJ2-3	TGTGCCAGCAGCTTGGAACAGACCTTCTATACGCAGTATTTT	CASSLEQTFYTQYF
NA	TRBD2	TRBV29-1	TRBJ2-4	TGCAGCGTTGGCGCGGGAGGGGCGGCCAAAAACAGTCAGTACTTC	CSVGAGGAAKNSQYF
NA	TRBD2	TRBV29-1	TRBJ2-5	TGCAGCGTTCTACTAGCGGGAGTATTGGAGACCCAGTACTTC	CSVLLAGVLETQYF
NA	NA	TRBV6-4	TRBJ2-3	TGTGCCAGCAGTGACTCTGCGGGGCCCACAGATACGCAGTATTTT	CASSDSAGPTDTQYF
NA	NA	TRBV7-7	TRBJ2-3	TGTGCTAGCAGCTTGGGGTTCAGGGCAGATACGCAGTATTTT	CASSLGFRADTQYF
NA	NA	TRBV2	TRBJ2-2	TGTGCCAGCAGTGCACAGGGTTACACCGGGGAGCTGTTTTTT	CASSAQGYTGELFF
once	NA	TRBV27	TRBJ1-2	TGTGCCAGCAGCTCCGGACAGCATGCCTATGGCTACACCTTC	CASSSGQHAYGYTF
NA	TRBD2	TRBV27	TRBJ2-7	TGTGCCAGCAGTTTAATCATTGGGGGAGGGCCGATCGAGCAGTACTTC	CASSLIIGGGPIEQYF
NA	TRBD2	TRBV28	TRBJ2-3	TGTGCCAGCAGTCCGAAACTAGCGGGAGTTGGAGATACGCAGTATTTT	CASSPKLAGVGDTQYF
NA	TRBD2	TRBV6-5	TRBJ2-7	TGTGCCAGCAGACACCCCGCGGGAGGAAACTACGAGCAGTACTTC	CASRHPAGGNYEQYF
NA	NA	TRBV7-9	TRBJ2-2	TGTTCCAGCACGACCGGGGAGCTGTTTTTT	CSSTTGELFF
NA	NA	TRBV7-2	TRBJ2-5	TGTGCCAGCAGCTTACCCTGGGGTAGCGGAGCCTCCGAGACCCAGTACTTC	CASSLPWGSGASETQYF
once	NA	TRBV14	TRBJ1-2	TGTGCCAGCAGCCAAGGACGTTACGGGAGTCGTGCTAGGGCTACCTTC	CASSQGRYGSRARATF
NA	NA	TRBV6-6	TRBJ1-4	TGTGCCAGCAGTTACTCTGGGACACCTGAAAAACTGTTTTTT	CASSYSGTPEKLFF
NA	TRBD1	TRBV7-9	TRBJ1-1	TGTGCCAGCAGCTTATCTAGACAGGGACTCCATGAAGCTTTCTTT	CASSLSRQGLHEAFF
NA	TRBD2	TRBV2	TRBJ2-2	TGTGCCAGCAAAGAGGGACTAGCGAGGACCGGGGAGCTGTTTTTT	CASKEGLARTGELFF
NA	TRBD2	TRBV11-2	TRBJ2-1	TGTGCCAGCAGAGGCGGGACTACACCCAGCAATGAGCAGTTCTTC	CASRGGTTPSNEQFF
NA	TRBD1	TRBV7-3	TRBJ2-6	TGTGCCAGCAGCTTACAGGGGGCGGCTGGGGCCAACGTCCTGACTTTC	CASSLQGAAGANVLTF
NA	NA	TRBV6-5	TRBJ1-2	TGTGCCAGCAGTCAAGCGGGGACTAACTATGGCTACACCTTC	CASSQAGTNYGYTF
NA	NA	TRBV6-5	TRBJ2-3	TGTGCCAGCAGTTACAGAGCAGGGGTTACGCAGTATTTT	CASSYRAGVTQYF
NA	NA	TRBV27	TRBJ2-7	TGTGCCAGCACCCACAACAGGGACTCCTACGAGCAGTACTTC	CASTHNRDSYEQYF
NA	TRBD2	TRBV5-6	TRBJ2-3	TGTGCCAGCAGCAACAGCGGGGGGGCCACAGATACGCAGTATTTT	CASSNSGGATDTQYF
NA	TRBD2	TRBV7-9	TRBJ2-1	TGTGCCAGCAGCTTCCCTAGCGGGAGAAATGAGCAGTTCTTC	CASSFPSGRNEQFF
NA	NA	TRBV21-1	TRBJ2-1	TGTGCCAGCCGGATGGACAGGCGGTTCTGGGCGGGCTCCTACAATGAGCAGTTCTTC	CASRMDRRFWAGSYNEQFF
NA	NA	TRBV1	TRBJ2-6	TGCACCAGCAGCCAAGATCTCCGGGCTAGCGGGACGCACTCTGGGGCCAACGTCCTGACTTTC	CTSSQDLRASGTHSGANVLTF
NA	TRBD2	TRBV27	TRBJ2-7	TGTGCCAGCAGTTTATTATCTAGCGGGGGGAACCCCTACGAGCAGTACTTC	CASSLLSSGGNPYEQYF
NA	TRBD1	TRBV2	TRBJ2-7	TGTGCCAGCAGTGACGTAGGGACAGGATACTACGAGCAGTACTTC	CASSDVGTGYYEQYF
NA	NA	TRBV6-1	TRBJ2-7	TGTGCCAGCAGTACGGTACACGAGCAGTACTTC	CASSTVHEQYF
NA	TRBD2	TRBV27	TRBJ2-1	TGTGCCAGCAGGGGGGGGGATAGGGTTGAGCAGTTCTTC	CASRGGDRVEQFF
NA	NA	TRBV12-5	TRBJ2-7	TGTGCTAGTGGTCCAGGGTACCACGAGCAGTACTTC	CASGPGYHEQYF
NA	TRBD1	TRBV11-2	TRBJ2-3	TGTGCCAGCAGCTTTGAACAGGGGGACGGCGATACGCAGTATTTT	CASSFEQGDGDTQYF
NA	TRBD1	TRBV7-2	TRBJ1-2	TGTGCCAGCAGCTTGGGACAGGGGTGGACCTTC	CASSLGQGWTF
NA	TRBD1	TRBV5-8	TRBJ1-5	TGTGCCAGCAGCTTGGGGACAGGCGATCAGCCCCAGCATTTT	CASSLGTGDQPQHF
NA	NA	TRBV6-5	TRBJ2-5	TGTGCCAGCAGCACAGGGATGGGGGAGACCCAGTACTTC	CASSTGMGETQYF
NA	NA	TRBV5-1	TRBJ2-5	TGCGCCAGCAGCCCCGGAGGCGGCGGGGAGACCCAGTACTTC	CASSPGGGGETQYF
NA	NA	TRBV19	TRBJ1-5	TGTGCCAGTAGTAGTACGGGTCAGCAGCCCCAGCATTTT	CASSSTGQQPQHF
NA	TRBD2	TRBV28	TRBJ2-2	TGTGCCAGCAGTTGGTATAGCGGGGGTTCAACCAACACCGGGGAGCTGTTTTTT	CASSWYSGGSTNTGELFF
NA	TRBD1	TRBV5-1	TRBJ1-1	TGCGCCAGCAGCCCTGGACAGGGGGCTTTGTTGAGGTTGTGGGACACTGAAGCTTTCTTT	CASSPGQGALLRLWDTEAFF
NA	NA	TRBV5-1	TRBJ1-3	TGCGCCAGCAGCCGGGACTCTGGAAACACCATATATTTT	CASSRDSGNTIYF
NA	NA	TRBV4-3	TRBJ2-3	TGCGCCAGCAGCCAAGACAGGGGAAGCACAGATACGCAGTATTTT	CASSQDRGSTDTQYF
NA	TRBD2	TRBV9	TRBJ2-5	TGTGCCAGCAGCCGAGGGGTCGGAGCGGGGCTAGAGACCCAGTACTTC	CASSRGVGAGLETQYF
NA	NA	TRBV19	TRBJ2-3	TGTGCCAGTAGCAAGGGGTTAAGCACAGATACGCAGTATTTT	CASSKGLSTDTQYF
NA	NA	TRBV14	TRBJ2-5	TGTGCCAGCAGCCCATTACACAGGGAAGAGACCCAGTACTTC	CASSPLHREETQYF
NA	TRBD1	TRBV15	TRBJ1-5	TGTGCCACCAGCACCGGACAGGGGATCGGTCAGCCCCAGCATTTT	CATSTGQGIGQPQHF
NA	NA	TRBV7-2	TRBJ1-1	TGTGCCAGCAGCTTAAGGAGTCAAGGTGAAGCTTTCTTT	CASSLRSQGEAFF